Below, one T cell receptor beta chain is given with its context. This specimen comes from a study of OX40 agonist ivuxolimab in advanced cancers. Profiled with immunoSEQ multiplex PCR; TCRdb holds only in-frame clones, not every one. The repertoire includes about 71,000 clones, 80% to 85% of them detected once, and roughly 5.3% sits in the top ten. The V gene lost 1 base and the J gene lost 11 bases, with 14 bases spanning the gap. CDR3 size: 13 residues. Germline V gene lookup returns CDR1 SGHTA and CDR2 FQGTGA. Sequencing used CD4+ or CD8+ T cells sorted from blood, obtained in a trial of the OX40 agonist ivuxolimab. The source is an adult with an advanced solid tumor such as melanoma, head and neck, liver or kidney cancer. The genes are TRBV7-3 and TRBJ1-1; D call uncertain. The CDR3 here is CASSLKVGMKAFF. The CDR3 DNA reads TGTGCCAGCAGCTTAAAGGTGGGGATGAAGGCTTTCTTT.